Sequencing of this TCR beta chain was carried out in a study of molecular identifiers for immune sequencing clone quantification. Study-wide findings and caveats: It was shown that clones above 20 RNA copies held over 97% of effector molecules, but under 1% in naive cells.

This clonotype was picked up many times. Its antigen is as yet unknown. Sorting was used to obtain naive CD8 T cells (CD8+CD4-CCR7+CD45RA+). CDR3 length: 13 residues. V lost 5 bases to trimming and J lost 1 base, with 8 bases between them. Germline V gives CDR1 MNHEY, CDR2 SMNVEV (reference sequence). As previously described, bulk TCR libraries were made using listed TCR primers. TCRdb used MiXCR to reprocess the PCR reads, holding one entry per CDR3 protein. The sample shows 250,000 to 400,000 distinct CDR3 sequences, about a fifth of them seen only once. The genes are TRBV27 and TRBJ2-5; no clear D. The receptor's source is a human donor in good health. Some libraries in this study had Jurkat cell RNA spiked in. Sequenced input: naive CD8+ T cells from blood, with Jurkat cell RNA spiked in. The subset: FACS-sorted CD8+CD4-CCR7+CD45RA+ naive T cells. The CDR3 DNA reads TGTGCCAGCAGTCCCCGGGCCCAAGAGACCCAGTACTTC. This encodes CASSPRAQETQYF.